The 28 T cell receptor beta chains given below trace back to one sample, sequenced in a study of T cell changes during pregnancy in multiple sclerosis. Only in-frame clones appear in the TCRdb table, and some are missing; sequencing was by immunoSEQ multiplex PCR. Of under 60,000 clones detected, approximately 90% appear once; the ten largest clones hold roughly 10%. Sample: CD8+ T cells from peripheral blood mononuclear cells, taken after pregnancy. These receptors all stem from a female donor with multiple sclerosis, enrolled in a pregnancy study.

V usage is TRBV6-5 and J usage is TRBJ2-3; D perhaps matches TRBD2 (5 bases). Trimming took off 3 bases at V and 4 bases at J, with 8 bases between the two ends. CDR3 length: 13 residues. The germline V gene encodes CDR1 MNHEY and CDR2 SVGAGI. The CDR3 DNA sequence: TGTGCCAGCAGTTATTTCGGGGCAGATACGCAGTATTTT. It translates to CASSYFGADTQYF.

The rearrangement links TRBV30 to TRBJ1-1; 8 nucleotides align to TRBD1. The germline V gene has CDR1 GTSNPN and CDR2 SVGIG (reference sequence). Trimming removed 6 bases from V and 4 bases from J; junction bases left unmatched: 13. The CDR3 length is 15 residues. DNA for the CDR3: TGTGCCTGCGATTATCACAGGGGGATCGGCACTGAAGCTTTCTTT. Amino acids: CACDYHRGIGTEAFF.

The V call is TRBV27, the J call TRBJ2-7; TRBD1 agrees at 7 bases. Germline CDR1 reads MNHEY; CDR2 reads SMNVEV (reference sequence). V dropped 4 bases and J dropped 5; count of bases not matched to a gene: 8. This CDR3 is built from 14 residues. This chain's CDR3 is CASSSRQGVNEQYF. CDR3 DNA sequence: TGTGCCAGCAGTTCCAGACAGGGTGTCAACGAGCAGTACTTC.

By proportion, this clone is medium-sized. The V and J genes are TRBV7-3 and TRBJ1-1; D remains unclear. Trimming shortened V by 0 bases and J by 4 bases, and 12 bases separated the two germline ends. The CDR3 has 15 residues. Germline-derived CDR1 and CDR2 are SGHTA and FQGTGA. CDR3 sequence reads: CASSLTLIGSTEAFF. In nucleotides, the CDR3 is TGTGCCAGCAGCTTAACGTTGATAGGGAGCACTGAAGCTTTCTTT.

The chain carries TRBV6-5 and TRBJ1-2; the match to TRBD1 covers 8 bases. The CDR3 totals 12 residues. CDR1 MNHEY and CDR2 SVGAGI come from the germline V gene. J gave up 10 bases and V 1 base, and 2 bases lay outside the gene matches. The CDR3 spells CASSYLGQDYTF. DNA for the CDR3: TGTGCCAGCAGTTACTTGGGACAGGACTACACCTTC.

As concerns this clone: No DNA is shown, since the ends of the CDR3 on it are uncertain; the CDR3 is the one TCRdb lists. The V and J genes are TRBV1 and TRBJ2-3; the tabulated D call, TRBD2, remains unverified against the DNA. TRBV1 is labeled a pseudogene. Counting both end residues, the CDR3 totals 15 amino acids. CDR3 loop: CTSSHVAGGTDTQYF.

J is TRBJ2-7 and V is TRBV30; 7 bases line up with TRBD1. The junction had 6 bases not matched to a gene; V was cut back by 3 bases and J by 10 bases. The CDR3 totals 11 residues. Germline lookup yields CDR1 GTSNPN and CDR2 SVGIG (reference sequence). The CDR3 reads CAWSHGDSQYF. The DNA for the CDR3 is TGTGCCTGGAGCCATGGGGACAGCCAGTACTTC.

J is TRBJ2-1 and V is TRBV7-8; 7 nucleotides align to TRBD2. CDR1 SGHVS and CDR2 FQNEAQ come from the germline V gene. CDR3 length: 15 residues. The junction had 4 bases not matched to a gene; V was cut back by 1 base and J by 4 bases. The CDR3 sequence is CASSLDLAEYNEQFF. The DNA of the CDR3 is TGTGCCAGCAGCTTAGATCTAGCGGAATACAATGAGCAGTTCTTC.

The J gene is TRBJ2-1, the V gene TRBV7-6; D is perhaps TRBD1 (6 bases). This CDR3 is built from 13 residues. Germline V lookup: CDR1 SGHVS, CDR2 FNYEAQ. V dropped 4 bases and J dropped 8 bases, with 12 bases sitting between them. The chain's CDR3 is CASSSTGRDEQFF. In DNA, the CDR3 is TGTGCCAGCAGCTCCACAGGGCGGGATGAGCAGTTCTTC.

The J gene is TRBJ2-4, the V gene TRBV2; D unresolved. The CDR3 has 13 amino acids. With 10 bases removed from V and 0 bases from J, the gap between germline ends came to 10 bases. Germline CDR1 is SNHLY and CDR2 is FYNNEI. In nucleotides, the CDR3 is TGTGCCAACCTAATTGTAGCCAAAAACATTCAGTACTTC. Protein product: CANLIVAKNIQYF.

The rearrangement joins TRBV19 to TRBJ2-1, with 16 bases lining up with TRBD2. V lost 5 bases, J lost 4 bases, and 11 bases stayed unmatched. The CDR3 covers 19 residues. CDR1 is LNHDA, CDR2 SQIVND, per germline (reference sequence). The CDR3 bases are TGTGCCAGTAGTCCCGGGACTAGCGGGGGGGCCGGGACTTACAATGAGCAGTTCTTC. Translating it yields CASSPGTSGGAGTYNEQFF.

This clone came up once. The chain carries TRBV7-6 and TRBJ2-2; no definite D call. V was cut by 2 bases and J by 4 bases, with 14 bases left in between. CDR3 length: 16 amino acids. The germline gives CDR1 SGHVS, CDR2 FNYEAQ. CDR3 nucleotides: TGTGCCAGCAGCTTAACAGAGCTCACTCCCACCGGGGAGCTGTTTTTT. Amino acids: CASSLTELTPTGELFF.

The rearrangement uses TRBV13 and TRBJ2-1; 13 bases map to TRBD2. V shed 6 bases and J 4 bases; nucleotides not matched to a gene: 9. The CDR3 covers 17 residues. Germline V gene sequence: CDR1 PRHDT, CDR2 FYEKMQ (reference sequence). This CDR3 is CASSPRLAGGWYNEQFF. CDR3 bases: TGTGCCAGCAGTCCAAGACTAGCGGGGGGATGGTACAATGAGCAGTTCTTC.

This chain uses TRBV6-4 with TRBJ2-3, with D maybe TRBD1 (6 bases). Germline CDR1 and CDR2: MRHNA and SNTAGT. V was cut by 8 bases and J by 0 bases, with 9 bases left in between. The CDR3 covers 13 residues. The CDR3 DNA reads TGTGCCAGCGCGACAGGCAGCACAGATACGCAGTATTTT. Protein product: CASATGSTDTQYF.

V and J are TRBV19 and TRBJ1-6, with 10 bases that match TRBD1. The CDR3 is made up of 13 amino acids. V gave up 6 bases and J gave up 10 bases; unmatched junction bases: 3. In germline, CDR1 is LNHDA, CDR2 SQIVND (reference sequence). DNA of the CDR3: TGTGCCAGTAGCGGACAGGGGGGGTCACCCCTCCACTTT. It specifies CASSGQGGSPLHF.

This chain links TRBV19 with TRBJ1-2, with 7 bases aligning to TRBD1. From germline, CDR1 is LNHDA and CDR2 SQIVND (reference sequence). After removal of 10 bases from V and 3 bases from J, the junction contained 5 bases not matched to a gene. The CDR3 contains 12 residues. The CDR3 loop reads CAIEQGDYGYTF. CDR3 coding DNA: TGTGCCATCGAGCAGGGGGACTATGGCTACACCTTC.

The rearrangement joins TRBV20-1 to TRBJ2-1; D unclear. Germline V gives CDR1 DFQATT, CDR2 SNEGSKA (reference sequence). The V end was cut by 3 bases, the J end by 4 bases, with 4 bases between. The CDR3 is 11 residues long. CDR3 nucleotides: TGCAGTGCTAGCCTGTACAATGAGCAGTTCTTC. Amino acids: CSASLYNEQFF.

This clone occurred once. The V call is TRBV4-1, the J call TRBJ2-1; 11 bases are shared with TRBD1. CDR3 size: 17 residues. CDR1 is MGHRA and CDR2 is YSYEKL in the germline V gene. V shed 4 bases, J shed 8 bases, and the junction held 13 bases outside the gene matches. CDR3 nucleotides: TGCGCCAGCAGCCCCACAACAGGGACAGGGGGTTTCTATGAGCAGTTCTTC. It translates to CASSPTTGTGGFYEQFF.

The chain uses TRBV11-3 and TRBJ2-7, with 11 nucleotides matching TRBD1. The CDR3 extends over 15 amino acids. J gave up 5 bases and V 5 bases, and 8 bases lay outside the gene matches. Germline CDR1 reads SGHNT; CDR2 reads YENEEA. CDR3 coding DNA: TGTGCCAGCAGCGCCCCCGGGACAGGGGGGCACGAGCAGTACTTC. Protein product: CASSAPGTGGHEQYF.

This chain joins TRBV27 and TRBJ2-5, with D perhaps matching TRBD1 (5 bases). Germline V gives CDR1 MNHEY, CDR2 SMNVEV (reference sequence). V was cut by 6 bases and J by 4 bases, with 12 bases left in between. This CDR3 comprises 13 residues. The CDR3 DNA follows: TGTGCCAGCAGCCCGACAGTTGTAGAGACCCAGTACTTC. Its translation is CASSPTVVETQYF.

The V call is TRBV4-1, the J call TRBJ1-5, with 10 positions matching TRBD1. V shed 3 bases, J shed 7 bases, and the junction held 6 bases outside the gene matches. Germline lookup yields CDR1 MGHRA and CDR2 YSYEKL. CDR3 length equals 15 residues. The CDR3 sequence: CASSQWTGGQQPQHF. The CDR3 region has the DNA TGCGCCAGCAGCCAGTGGACAGGGGGGCAACAGCCCCAGCATTTT.

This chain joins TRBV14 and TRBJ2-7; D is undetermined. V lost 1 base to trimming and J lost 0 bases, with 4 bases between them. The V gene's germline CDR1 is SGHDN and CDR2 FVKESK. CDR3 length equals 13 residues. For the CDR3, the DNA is TGTGCCAGCAGCCAAGGTAACTCCTACGAGCAGTACTTC. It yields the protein CASSQGNSYEQYF.

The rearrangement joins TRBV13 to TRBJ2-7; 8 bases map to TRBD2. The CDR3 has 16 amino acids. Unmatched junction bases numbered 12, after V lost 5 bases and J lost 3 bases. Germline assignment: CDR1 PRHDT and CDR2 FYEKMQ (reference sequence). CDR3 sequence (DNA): TGTGCCAGCAGCCCACCTGGGGCGGGGGGCCGCTACGAGCAGTACTTC. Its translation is CASSPPGAGGRYEQYF.

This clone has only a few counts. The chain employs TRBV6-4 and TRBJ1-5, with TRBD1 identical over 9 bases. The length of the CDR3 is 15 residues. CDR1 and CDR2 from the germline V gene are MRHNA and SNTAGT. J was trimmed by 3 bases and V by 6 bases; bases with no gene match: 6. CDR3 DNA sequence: TGTGCCAGCAGCTTAACAGGGGGCTCCAATCAGCCCCAGCATTTT. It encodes CASSLTGGSNQPQHF.

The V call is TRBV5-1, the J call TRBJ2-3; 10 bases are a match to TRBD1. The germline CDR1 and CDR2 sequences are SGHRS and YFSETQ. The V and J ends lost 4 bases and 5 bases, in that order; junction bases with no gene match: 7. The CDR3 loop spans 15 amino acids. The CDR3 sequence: CASSQTGGAGDTQYF. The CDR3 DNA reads TGCGCCAGCAGCCAGACAGGGGGCGCCGGAGATACGCAGTATTTT.

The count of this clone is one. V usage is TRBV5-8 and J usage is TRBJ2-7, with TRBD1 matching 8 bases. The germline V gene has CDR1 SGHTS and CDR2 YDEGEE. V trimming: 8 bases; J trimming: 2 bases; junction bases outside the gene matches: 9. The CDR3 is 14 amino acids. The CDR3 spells CASELTGGPYEQYF. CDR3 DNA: TGTGCCAGTGAACTCACAGGGGGTCCCTACGAGCAGTACTTC.

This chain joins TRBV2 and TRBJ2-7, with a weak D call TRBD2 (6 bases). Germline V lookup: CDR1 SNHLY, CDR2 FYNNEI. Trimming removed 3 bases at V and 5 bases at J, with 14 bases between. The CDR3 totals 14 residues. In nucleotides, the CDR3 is TGTGCCAGCAGTGATGTTGGGACTCGCGACGAGCAGTACTTC. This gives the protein CASSDVGTRDEQYF.

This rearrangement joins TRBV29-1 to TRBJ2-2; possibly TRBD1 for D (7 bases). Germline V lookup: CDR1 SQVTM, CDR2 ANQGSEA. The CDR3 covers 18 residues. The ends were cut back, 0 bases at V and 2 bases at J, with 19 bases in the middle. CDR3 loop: CSVEDRGKGQVNTGELFF. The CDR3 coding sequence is TGCAGCGTTGAAGATCGCGGGAAAGGACAGGTTAACACCGGGGAGCTGTTTTTT.